Listed here are 4 T cell receptor beta chains from one sample, sequenced in a study of OX40 agonist ivuxolimab in advanced cancers. The protocol was immunoSEQ multiplex PCR, while the TCRdb copy is restricted to in-frame clones and leaves out a portion. Among tens of thousands of clones listed, 74% were seen once. This specimen consisted of CD4+ or CD8+ T cells sorted from blood, obtained in a trial of the OX40 agonist ivuxolimab. All receptors derive from an adult with an advanced solid tumor such as melanoma, head and neck, liver or kidney cancer.

The CDR3 sequence is CASSSTVSNEKLFF. CDR3 DNA sequence: TGTGCCAGCAGTTCAACAGTGTCTAATGAAAAACTGTTTTTT. The J gene is TRBJ1-4, the V gene TRBV27; D gene unclear. With 4 bases removed from V and 3 bases from J, the gap between germline ends came to 9 bases. Germline values: CDR1 MNHEY, CDR2 SMNVEV (reference sequence). CDR3 length: 14 residues.

This clone was counted only a few times. This chain joins TRBV11-1 and TRBJ1-1, with D unclear. The germline gives CDR1 SGHAT, CDR2 FQDESV (reference sequence). V was shortened by 2 bases and J by 12 bases, with 16 bases between the two germline ends. This CDR3 comprises 13 residues. For the CDR3, the DNA is TGTGCCAGCAGCTTACGAAACACAGTAAGGTCTTTCTTT. As protein: CASSLRNTVRSFF.

This clone has only a few counts. This chain uses TRBV18 with TRBJ2-7; 10 bases map to TRBD2. This CDR3 spans 16 amino acids. With V trimmed by 0 bases and J by 3 bases, 5 bases remained unmatched. Germline V gene sequence: CDR1 KGHSH, CDR2 LQKENI. CDR3 in amino acids: CASSPPGTSVLYEQYF. DNA of the CDR3: TGTGCCAGCTCACCACCCGGGACTAGCGTCCTCTACGAGCAGTACTTC.

V and J are TRBV27 and TRBJ1-1; D may be TRBD1 (6 bases). The V end was cut by 1 base, the J end by 7 bases, with 13 bases between. CDR3 size: 14 residues. Germline V gene data show CDR1 as MNHEY and CDR2 as SMNVEV (reference sequence). The CDR3 region has the DNA TGTGCCAGCAGTTTATGGCCGGGGGCTAGTGAAGCTTTCTTT. Its translation: CASSLWPGASEAFF.